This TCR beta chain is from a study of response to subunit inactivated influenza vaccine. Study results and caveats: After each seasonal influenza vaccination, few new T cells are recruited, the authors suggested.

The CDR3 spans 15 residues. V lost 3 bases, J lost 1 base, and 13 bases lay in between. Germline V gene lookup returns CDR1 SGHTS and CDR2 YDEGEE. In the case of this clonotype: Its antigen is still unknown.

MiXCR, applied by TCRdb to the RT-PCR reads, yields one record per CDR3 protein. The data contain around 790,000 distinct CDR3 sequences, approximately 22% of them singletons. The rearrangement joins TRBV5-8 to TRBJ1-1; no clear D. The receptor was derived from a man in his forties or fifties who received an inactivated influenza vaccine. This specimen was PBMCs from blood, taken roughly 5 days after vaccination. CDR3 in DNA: TGTGCCAGCAGCTCCACCGGGAGAGCGAACACTGAAGCTTTCTTT. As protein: CASSSTGRANTEAFF. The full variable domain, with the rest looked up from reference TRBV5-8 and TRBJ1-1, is EAGVTQSPTHLIKTRGQQATLRCSPISGHTSVYWYQQALGLGLQFLLWYDEGEERNRGNFPPRFSGRQFPNYSSELNVNALELEDSALYLCASSSTGRANTEAFFGQGTRLTVV.